These 22 T cell receptor beta chains originate from one sample sequenced in a study of post-analysis software for immune sequencing data. Whole-study results and caveats: Patients showed TRBV5-6, TRBV5-1 and TRBV20-1 among five TRBV segments more frequent than in controls.

TCR beta libraries were prepared from cDNA with unique molecular identifiers. TCRdb reanalysed the PCR reads using MiXCR and keeps one entry per CDR3 protein. This table has 450,000 to 650,000 distinct CDR3 sequences, 44% appearing once. Antigens of these TCRs are unknown. Sequenced input: blood. Receptors were obtained from a girl aged 10-17 years with multiple sclerosis.

This sequence joins TRBV20-1 and TRBJ2-1, with D hard to call. Between the trimmed V and J ends, which lost 2 bases and 6 bases, there was a span of 5 bases. The CDR3 is made up of 11 amino acids. The germline gives CDR1 DFQATT, CDR2 SNEGSKA (reference sequence). The CDR3 spells CSARRVNEQFF. The CDR3, as DNA: TGCAGTGCTAGAAGGGTCAATGAGCAGTTCTTC.

The chain uses TRBV28 and TRBJ2-5; D is perhaps TRBD2 (5 bases). The CDR3 runs to 18 residues. The V gene's germline CDR1 is MDHEN and CDR2 SYDVKM. Trimming shortened V by 1 base and J by 0 bases, and 18 bases separated the two germline ends. CDR3 DNA sequence: TGTGCCAGCAGTTTATCGTGGGAGACTGACCCGTACCAAGAGACCCAGTACTTC. It yields the protein CASSLSWETDPYQETQYF.

The chain combines TRBV5-5 with TRBJ1-1; tentative D call: TRBD1 (5 bases). This CDR3 comprises 15 residues. Looked up from germline, CDR1 is SGHKS and CDR2 is YYEKEE (reference sequence). The V end lost 3 bases, the J end lost 1 base, and 13 bases lay between the germline ends. This CDR3 reads CASSSDPGGNTEAFF. CDR3 in DNA: TGTGCCAGCAGCTCAGATCCCGGGGGGAACACTGAAGCTTTCTTT.

This chain joins TRBV20-1 and TRBJ2-7; TRBD1 matches at 9 bases. V was pared by 5 bases and J by 0 bases, with 2 bases of the junction left unmatched. This CDR3 comprises 13 residues. Germline CDR1 is DFQATT and CDR2 is SNEGSKA (reference sequence). This CDR3 reads CSADRGSSYEQYF. The CDR3, as DNA: TGCAGTGCTGACAGGGGGAGCTCCTACGAGCAGTACTTC.

This clonotype turned up a few times. The J gene is TRBJ2-1, the V gene TRBV7-9; unclear D gene. Germline values: CDR1 SEHNR, CDR2 FQNEAQ (reference sequence). Deletions cut 5 bases from V and 7 bases from J, with 15 bases between. This CDR3 has 14 amino acids. DNA for the CDR3: TGTGCCAGCAGCCCCCGAGGAACAAGTAATGAGCAGTTCTTC. Translated, it gives CASSPRGTSNEQFF.

This clonotype was picked up a small number of times. V usage is TRBV12-3 or TRBV12-4 and J usage is TRBJ1-2; D is unclear. The V gene lost 4 bases and the J gene lost 4 bases, with 10 bases spanning the gap. The CDR3 covers 13 residues. CDR3 sequence: CASSSRRVYGYTF. The DNA of the CDR3 is TGTGCCAGCAGTTCCAGGAGGGTCTATGGCTACACCTTC.

The genes are TRBV28 and TRBJ2-1, with D perhaps matching TRBD2 (5 bases). The CDR3 totals 14 residues. Deletions cut 9 bases from V and 15 bases from J, with 27 bases between. Per the germline V gene, CDR1 is MDHEN and CDR2 is SYDVKM. The CDR3 nucleotides read TGTGCCAGTCTAAATTTGGCCCTCCATGGAGGCCTGTTCTTC. The encoded protein is CASLNLALHGGLFF.

The chain is built from TRBV27 and TRBJ1-4; tentative D call: TRBD1 (6 bases). CDR3 size: 17 residues. Looked up from germline, CDR1 is MNHEY and CDR2 is SMNVEV (reference sequence). V was trimmed by 0 bases and J by 6 bases, leaving 17 bases between them. The CDR3 sequence: CASSLSWPYREDEKLFF. Written as DNA, the CDR3 is TGTGCCAGCAGTTTATCGTGGCCGTACAGGGAGGATGAAAAACTGTTTTTT.

This clonotype was observed a few times. V and J are TRBV6-1 and TRBJ2-1; 11 bases align to TRBD2. Germline lookup yields CDR1 MNHNS and CDR2 SASEGT. With 0 bases clipped from V and 2 bases from J, the junction kept 0 bases outside the gene matches. The CDR3 runs 16 residues. The CDR3 protein is CASSEASGGAYNEQFF. CDR3 DNA sequence: TGTGCCAGCAGTGAAGCTAGCGGGGGGGCCTACAATGAGCAGTTCTTC.

The chain has TRBV11-2 and TRBJ2-1; TRBD2 aligns across 8 bases. V was pared by 5 bases and J by 5 bases, with 5 bases of the junction left unmatched. Germline V CDR1 and CDR2: SGHAT, FQNNGV. The CDR3 has 14 amino acids. CDR3 amino acids: CASSVGLADNEQFF. In DNA form, the CDR3 reads TGTGCCAGCAGCGTAGGACTAGCCGACAATGAGCAGTTCTTC.

This sequence joins TRBV20-1 and TRBJ2-1; 7 bases align to TRBD2. With V trimmed by 2 bases and J by 14 bases, 6 bases remained unmatched. The CDR3 spans 11 residues. Germline CDR1 DFQATT, CDR2 SNEGSKA (reference sequence). CDR3 sequence (DNA): TGCAGTGCTAGAAGCGGGACTGGCGAGTTCTTC. This translates into CSARSGTGEFF.

Only a few counts were recorded for this clonotype. The CDR3 loop reads CASSLSGQTYNEQFF. In DNA, the CDR3 is TGTGCCAGCAGTTTAAGCGGGCAAACCTACAATGAGCAGTTCTTC. The chain joins TRBV12-3 or TRBV12-4 to TRBJ2-1; weak D call: TRBD2 (6 bases). With 2 bases removed from V and 2 bases from J, the gap between germline ends came to 10 bases. The CDR3 runs to 15 residues.

V usage is TRBV12-3 or TRBV12-4 and J usage is TRBJ2-1; 7 bases align to TRBD1. The junction had 28 bases not matched to a gene; V was cut back by 5 bases and J by 3 bases. The CDR3 has 22 amino acids. DNA for the CDR3: TGTGCCAGCAGTCCTCACGGACAGGTCCGGCGTGGGGCGGAAAAGTTCTACAATGAGCAGTTCTTC. As protein: CASSPHGQVRRGAEKFYNEQFF.

The chain couples TRBV10-3 to TRBJ2-1; maybe TRBD1 (6 bases). The tail of the sequence fits TRBJ2-7 better, so the J call may be wrong. The CDR3 is 13 amino acids. Per germline, CDR1 ENHRY and CDR2 SYGVKD. The CDR3 is CAISDIRDNEQYF. The DNA for the CDR3 is TGTGCCATCAGTGATATCAGGGACAATGAGCAGTACTTC.

This clonotype was detected ten times or more. The gene calls are TRBV7-2 and TRBJ2-5, with 8 bases aligning to TRBD2. The V gene's germline CDR1 is SGHTA and CDR2 FQGNSA. The CDR3 runs to 15 residues. The J segment lost 5 bases and the V segment lost 0 bases, leaving 5 bases of the junction unmatched. CDR3 sequence (DNA): TGTGCCAGCAGCTTAGCCGGGGGGGCAGCTGAGACCCAGTACTTC. It is translated as CASSLAGGAAETQYF.

V usage is TRBV20-1 and J usage is TRBJ1-1; tentative D call: TRBD1 (6 bases). Germline assignment: CDR1 DFQATT and CDR2 SNEGSKA (reference sequence). V gave up 7 bases and J gave up 4 bases, with 16 bases separating them. The CDR3 covers 13 residues. This CDR3 is CSVMRGGGTEAFF. The DNA of the CDR3 is TGCAGTGTCATGAGGGGAGGGGGCACTGAAGCTTTCTTT.

This clonotype occurred a few times. The rearrangement uses TRBV27 and TRBJ2-6; D uncertain. The germline CDR1 and CDR2 sequences are MNHEY and SMNVEV (reference sequence). Trimming left V 5 bases short and J 0 bases short, with 11 bases between. The CDR3 covers 16 residues. The CDR3 protein is CASSVQTVSGANVLTF. CDR3 coding DNA: TGTGCCAGCAGTGTCCAGACGGTCTCTGGGGCCAACGTCCTGACTTTC.

J is TRBJ2-3 and V is TRBV7-9; TRBD1 agrees at 7 bases. Germline V CDR1 and CDR2: SEHNR, FQNEAQ (reference sequence). The CDR3 length is 15 residues. Trimming removed 5 bases from V and 4 bases from J; junction bases left unmatched: 9. This chain's CDR3 is CASSGEGAPADTQYF. For the CDR3, the DNA is TGTGCCAGCAGCGGAGAGGGGGCTCCGGCAGATACGCAGTATTTT.

V gene TRBV25-1 combines with J gene TRBJ2-5, with D perhaps TRBD1 or TRBD2 (5 bases each). This CDR3 is 13 amino acids long. Trimming removed 1 base from V and 5 bases from J, with 8 bases in between. CDR1 MGHDK and CDR2 SYGVNS come from the germline V gene. The CDR3 here is CASSEWGMETQYF. The DNA of the CDR3 is TGTGCCAGCAGTGAATGGGGGATGGAGACCCAGTACTTC.

This clonotype was observed a handful of times. The chain carries TRBV7-9 and TRBJ2-6; D uncertain. The germline V gene encodes CDR1 SEHNR and CDR2 FQNEAQ (reference sequence). The CDR3 is 13 amino acids. V shed 1 base and J shed 15 bases, with 13 bases lying between them. Written as DNA, the CDR3 is TGTGCCAGCAGCTTAGATTCTGCAAAGGACCTGACTTTC. The encoded protein is CASSLDSAKDLTF. The full variable domain, completed using reference TRBV7-9 and TRBJ2-6, is DTGVSQNPRHKITKRGQNVTFRCDPISEHNRLYWYRQTLGQGPEFLTYFQNEAQLEKSRLLSDRFSAERPKGSFSTLEIQRTEQGDSAMYLCASSLDSAKDLTFGAGSRLTVL.

The sample holds a few counts of this clonotype. The chain recombines TRBV7-8 with TRBJ2-4; TRBD2 matches 10 bases. The end of the DNA is better explained by TRBJ2-7, so the J call may be wrong. This CDR3 has 15 residues. Germline CDR1 and CDR2: SGHVS and FQNEAQ. This chain's CDR3 is CASSRTGTSENEQYF. The CDR3 DNA reads TGTGCCAGCAGCAGAACCGGGACTAGCGAAAACGAGCAGTACTTC.

This clonotype was counted only a few times. The chain couples TRBV4-1 to TRBJ2-5; 10 positions agree with TRBD1. Trimming took 4 bases from V and 6 from J; bases not matched to a gene: 8. This CDR3 has 15 residues. Germline CDR1 reads MGHRA; CDR2 reads YSYEKL. The CDR3 loop is CASSPTTGGGQTQYF. The DNA of the CDR3 is TGCGCCAGCAGCCCAACGACAGGGGGCGGCCAGACCCAGTACTTC.